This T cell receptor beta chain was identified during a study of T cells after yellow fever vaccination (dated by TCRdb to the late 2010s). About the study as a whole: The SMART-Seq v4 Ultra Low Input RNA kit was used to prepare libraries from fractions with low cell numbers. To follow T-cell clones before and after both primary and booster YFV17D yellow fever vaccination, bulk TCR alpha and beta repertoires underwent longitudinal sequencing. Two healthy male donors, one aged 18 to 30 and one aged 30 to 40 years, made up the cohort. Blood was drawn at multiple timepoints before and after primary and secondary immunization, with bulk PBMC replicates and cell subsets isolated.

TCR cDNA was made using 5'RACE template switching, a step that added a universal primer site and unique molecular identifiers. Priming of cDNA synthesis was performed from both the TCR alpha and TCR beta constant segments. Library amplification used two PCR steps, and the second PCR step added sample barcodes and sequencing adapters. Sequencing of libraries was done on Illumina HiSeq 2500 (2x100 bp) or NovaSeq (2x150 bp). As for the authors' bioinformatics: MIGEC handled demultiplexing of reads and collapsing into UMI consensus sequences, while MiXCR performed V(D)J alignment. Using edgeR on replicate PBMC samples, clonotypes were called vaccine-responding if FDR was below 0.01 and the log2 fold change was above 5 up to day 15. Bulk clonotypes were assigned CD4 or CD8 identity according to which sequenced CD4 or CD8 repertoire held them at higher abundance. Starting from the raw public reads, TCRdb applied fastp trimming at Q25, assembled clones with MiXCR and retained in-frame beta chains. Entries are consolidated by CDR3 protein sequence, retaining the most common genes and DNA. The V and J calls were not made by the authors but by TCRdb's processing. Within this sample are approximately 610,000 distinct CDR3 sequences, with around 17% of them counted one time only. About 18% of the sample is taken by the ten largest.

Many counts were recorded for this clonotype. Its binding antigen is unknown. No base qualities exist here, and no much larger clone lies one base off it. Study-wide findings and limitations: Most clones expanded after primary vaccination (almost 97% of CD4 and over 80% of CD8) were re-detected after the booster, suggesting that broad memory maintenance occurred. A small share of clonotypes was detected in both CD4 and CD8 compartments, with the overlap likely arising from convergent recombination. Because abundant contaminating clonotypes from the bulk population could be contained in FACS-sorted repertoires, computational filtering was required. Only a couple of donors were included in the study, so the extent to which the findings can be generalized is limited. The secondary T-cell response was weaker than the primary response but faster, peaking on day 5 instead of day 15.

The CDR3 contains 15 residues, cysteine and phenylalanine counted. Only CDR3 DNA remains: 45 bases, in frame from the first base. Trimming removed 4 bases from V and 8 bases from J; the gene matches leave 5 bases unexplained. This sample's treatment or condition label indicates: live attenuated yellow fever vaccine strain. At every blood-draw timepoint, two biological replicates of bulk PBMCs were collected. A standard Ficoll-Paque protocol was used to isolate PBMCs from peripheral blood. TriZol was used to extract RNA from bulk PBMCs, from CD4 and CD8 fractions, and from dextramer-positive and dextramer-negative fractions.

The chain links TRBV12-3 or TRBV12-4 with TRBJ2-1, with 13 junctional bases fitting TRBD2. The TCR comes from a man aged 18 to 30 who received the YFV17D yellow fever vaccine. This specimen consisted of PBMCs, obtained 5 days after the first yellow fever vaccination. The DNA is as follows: TGTGCCAGCAGTTGGCGGACTAGCGGGGGCTATGAGCAGTTCTTC. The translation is CASSWRTSGGYEQFF.